This T cell receptor (beta chain) was profiled in a study of T cell responses to AZD1222 COVID-19 vaccine. Study results and limitations: Donor demographics were predominantly white British with a female majority; clonal diversity may be underestimated. Receipt of two AZD1222 doses was followed by a rise in Spike-specific TCR breadth and depth.

This clone was recorded only once. What it binds is not known. Per germline, CDR1 SGHRS and CDR2 YFSETQ. This CDR3 is built from 15 residues. V was clipped by 9 bases and J by 5 bases; unmatched bases: 15. Using immunoSEQ multiplex PCR, the repertoire was profiled, and TCRdb retains in-frame clones only, with some absent. The sample shows some 120,000 clones, around 89% of them seen only once. The TCR originated in an adult who received the AZD1222 COVID-19 vaccine. The sample here was peripheral blood, taken 28 days after the second AZD1222 dose. The V and J genes are TRBV5-1 and TRBJ2-5; 8 bases fit TRBD2. The CDR3 region is CATKRDPGLGETQYF. CDR3 coding DNA: TGCGCCACGAAGAGGGACCCGGGACTAGGGGAGACCCAGTACTTC.